The 23 T cell receptor beta chains reported below all come from one sample, sequenced in a study of T cell repertoires in aging, cancer and after chemotherapy. Amplification of TCR beta used genomic DNA extracted from peripheral blood. Multiplex touch-down PCR with TRB-A/B primers amplified rearranged V-D-J TRB sequences. TCRdb itself ran the multiplex PCR reads through MiXCR, one entry per CDR3 protein. The sample lists 4,500 or so distinct CDR3 sequences, 25% to 30% occurring once. Specimen: blood. The receptors shown here come from a human donor in good health.

This clonotype has just a few counts. One end of the junction is discordant with germline, which a read error may explain. V is TRBV6-5 and J is TRBJ2-2, with D possibly matching TRBD2 (5 bases). This CDR3 contains 13 residues. Germline V CDR1 and CDR2: MNHEY, SVGAGI. The CDR3 DNA reads TGTGCCATCAGTGAGGACTACACCGGGGAGCTGTTTTTT. Translating it yields CAISEDYTGELFF.

For this clonotype: A single base separates this from a much larger clone, so it may be a read error. The chain is built from TRBV5-4 and TRBJ2-3; no definite D call. The CDR3 is 14 amino acids. Germline CDR1 reads SGHNT; CDR2 reads YYREEE (reference sequence). V lost 0 bases, J lost 2 bases, and 7 bases lay in between. As DNA, the CDR3 is TGTGCCAGCAGCTTGGTGGGGATCACAGATACGCAGTATTTT. It yields the protein CASSLVGITDTQYF.

In its sample, this clonotype was seen a few times. The chain couples TRBV6-5 to TRBJ1-1; D call uncertain. CDR1 is MNHEY, CDR2 SVGAGI, per germline. Trimming left V 0 bases short and J 2 bases short, with 7 bases between. The length of the CDR3 is 14 residues. Here the CDR3 DNA reads TGTGCCAGCAGTTACTCTGGGAGAAACACTGAAGCTTTCTTT. Translation gives CASSYSGRNTEAFF.

This clonotype was recorded a few times. The V gene is TRBV4-3, the J gene TRBJ2-1, with D uncertain. This CDR3 contains 14 residues. Trimming stripped 0 bases from V and 9 bases from J, with 12 bases between. Germline values: CDR1 LGHNA, CDR2 YSLEER. As DNA, the CDR3 is TGCGCCAGCAGCCAAGAATTACGGACGGGTGAGCAGTTCTTC. Encoded protein: CASSQELRTGEQFF.

The rearrangement links TRBV5-6 to TRBJ2-7; no reliable D call. In germline, CDR1 is SGHDT, CDR2 YYEEEE. The V gene lost 4 bases and the J gene lost 3 bases, with 14 bases spanning the gap. The CDR3 extends over 14 amino acids. The CDR3 coding sequence is TGTGCCAGCAGCCGCGGTAGAGGATACTACGAGCAGTACTTC. As protein: CASSRGRGYYEQYF.

The rearrangement uses TRBV28 and TRBJ1-5; TRBD1 matches at 8 bases. The length of the CDR3 is 15 residues. The trim removed 6 bases at V and 7 bases at J, leaving 11 bases unmatched. In germline, CDR1 is MDHEN, CDR2 SYDVKM. CDR3 nucleotides: TGTGCCAGCAGAACGGACAGGGAAGAAGGCCAGCCCCAGCATTTT. It codes for CASRTDREEGQPQHF.

This chain connects TRBV5-6 to TRBJ1-3, with D possibly being TRBD1 (6 bases). This CDR3 is built from 13 residues. Trimming took off 4 bases at V and 4 bases at J, with 9 bases between the two ends. The germline V gene has CDR1 SGHDT and CDR2 YYEEEE. The CDR3 DNA reads TGTGCCAGCAGCGTGGGGACAGGAAACACCATATATTTT. It is translated as CASSVGTGNTIYF.

By proportion, this clonotype is medium-sized. The chain carries TRBV5-5 and TRBJ2-7; 10 bases map to TRBD1. The CDR3 covers 16 residues. The J segment lost 2 bases and the V segment lost 0 bases, leaving 5 bases of the junction unmatched. From germline, CDR1 is SGHKS and CDR2 YYEKEE (reference sequence). The CDR3 bases are TGTGCCAGCAGCTTGGCCCCGGGACAGGGGACCTACGAGCAGTACTTC. It encodes CASSLAPGQGTYEQYF.

This clonotype was found a few times. The chain recombines TRBV7-9 with TRBJ2-5; TRBD1 agrees at 9 bases. The CDR3 extends over 16 amino acids. The germline gives CDR1 SEHNR, CDR2 FQNEAQ (reference sequence). V lost 1 base, J lost 5 bases, and 8 bases stayed unmatched. The CDR3 loop is CASSLGDRGSEETQYF. The DNA for the CDR3 is TGTGCCAGCAGCTTAGGAGACAGGGGGTCAGAGGAGACCCAGTACTTC.

This chain connects TRBV6-5 to TRBJ2-1, with TRBD2 matching over 14 bases. The V gene end was trimmed by 2 bases and the J gene end by 3 bases; junction bases not matched to a gene: 6. The CDR3 loop spans 18 amino acids. The germline V gene has CDR1 MNHEY and CDR2 SVGAGI. The CDR3 here is CASSYIGTSGSIYNEQFF. In DNA form, the CDR3 reads TGTGCCAGCAGTTACATCGGGACTAGCGGGAGCATCTACAATGAGCAGTTCTTC.

The chain is built from TRBV12-3 or TRBV12-4 and TRBJ1-4; D possibly corresponds to TRBD1 (6 bases). V gave up 6 bases and J gave up 1 base, with 6 bases separating them. The CDR3 loop spans 13 amino acids. The CDR3 sequence is CASRQGTNEKLFF. The CDR3 DNA follows: TGTGCCAGCAGACAGGGAACTAATGAAAAACTGTTTTTT.

The V call is TRBV12-3 or TRBV12-4, the J call TRBJ2-2, with TRBD1 matching 8 bases. The CDR3 sequence is 15 residues long. V gave up 10 bases and J gave up 2 bases; unmatched junction bases: 9. As DNA, the CDR3 is TGTGCCACCTCCGGGACAGGCGTTAACACCGGGGAGCTGTTTTTT. Protein sequence: CATSGTGVNTGELFF.

This clonotype is labeled medium-sized. The chain uses TRBV19 and TRBJ2-5; D gene ambiguous. The CDR3 has 13 amino acids. Germline loops: CDR1 LNHDA, CDR2 SQIVND (reference sequence). Between the trimmed V and J ends, which lost 6 bases and 2 bases, there was a span of 10 bases. CDR3 bases: TGTGCCAGTAGCCAGGCCCTTCAAGAGACCCAGTACTTC. This gives the protein CASSQALQETQYF.

This clonotype occurred a few times. The chain couples TRBV18 to TRBJ2-7, with TRBD1 identical over 9 bases. Germline lookup yields CDR1 KGHSH and CDR2 LQKENI. The CDR3 has 15 amino acids. The junction had 7 bases not matched to a gene; V was cut back by 3 bases and J by 4 bases. The CDR3 DNA follows: TGTGCCAGCTCACCGTCCGGGACAGGGAAGTACGAGCAGTACTTC. Amino acid sequence: CASSPSGTGKYEQYF.

Comment on this clonotype: A read error may account for a junction end that differs from germline. This chain links TRBV5-5 with TRBJ2-1; 8 bases agree with TRBD2. Germline lookup yields CDR1 SGHKS and CDR2 YYEKEE (reference sequence). The CDR3 runs to 15 residues. CDR3 amino acids: CASSRGGSSYNEQFF. In DNA, the CDR3 is TGCGCCAGCTCCCGGGGGGGGAGCTCCTACAATGAGCAGTTCTTC.

About this clonotype itself: It may be a read error: a sequence one base away is much more abundant. The chain has TRBV27 and TRBJ2-1; D is tentatively TRBD1 or TRBD2 (5 bases each). V was pared by 5 bases and J by 6 bases, with 17 bases between. From germline, CDR1 is MNHEY and CDR2 SMNVEV (reference sequence). The CDR3 extends over 15 amino acids. The DNA of the CDR3 is TGTGCCAGCAGTCCCCCCTGGGACGTTCGCAATGAGCAGTTCTTC. Protein sequence: CASSPPWDVRNEQFF.

By its share, this clonotype is medium-sized. The genes are TRBV29-1 and TRBJ2-1; D gene ambiguous. Deletions cut 1 base from V and 0 bases from J, with 7 bases between. The CDR3 is made up of 14 amino acids. Germline assignment: CDR1 SQVTM and CDR2 ANQGSEA. CDR3 residues: CSVEGGSSYNEQFF. For the CDR3, the DNA is TGCAGCGTTGAAGGGGGAAGCTCCTACAATGAGCAGTTCTTC.

This clonotype is judged hyperexpanded (1% or more). V and J are TRBV19 and TRBJ2-7; 10 bases align to TRBD2. The CDR3 is made up of 14 amino acids. V shed 5 bases, J shed 3 bases, and the junction held 4 bases outside the gene matches. Germline CDR1 reads LNHDA; CDR2 reads SQIVND (reference sequence). In nucleotides, the CDR3 is TGTGCCAGTAGTGGCGGACTAGCGGACTACGAGCAGTACTTC. It yields the protein CASSGGLADYEQYF. Full variable domain (outside the CDR3, taken from reference TRBV19 and TRBJ2-7): DGGITQSPKYLFRKEGQNVTLSCEQNLNHDAMYWYRQDPGQGLRLIYYSQIVNDFQKGDIAEGYSVSREKKESFPLTVTSAQKNPTAFYLCASSGGLADYEQYFGPGTRLTVT.

This clonotype appeared a single time. This sequence joins TRBV4-2 and TRBJ2-3, with 8 positions matching TRBD2. CDR1 LGHNA and CDR2 YNFKEQ come from the germline V gene. The ends lost 1 base at V and 4 bases at J; junction bases unmatched: 7. The CDR3 covers 16 residues. CDR3 in DNA: TGTGCCAGCAGCCAAGTATCAGCGGGAGATCCAGATACGCAGTATTTT. Translated, it gives CASSQVSAGDPDTQYF.

This rearrangement joins TRBV20-1 to TRBJ1-2, with a possible D match to TRBD1 (5 bases). This CDR3 has 13 residues. Germline lookup yields CDR1 DFQATT and CDR2 SNEGSKA (reference sequence). V was clipped by 3 bases and J by 1 base, with 9 bases between them. CDR3 nucleotides: TGCAGTGCTAGGGGCAGGGATAACTATGGCTACACCTTC. The encoded protein is CSARGRDNYGYTF.

Only a few counts were recorded for this clonotype. The J gene is TRBJ2-7, the V gene TRBV5-1; TRBD2 might be the D (7 bases). Germline assignment: CDR1 SGHRS and CDR2 YFSETQ. V lost 5 bases, J lost 2 bases, and 17 bases lay in between. The CDR3 covers 15 residues. The CDR3: CASSGGAGEPYEQYF. The CDR3 DNA reads TGCGCCAGCAGTGGGGGGGCGGGGGAGCCCTACGAGCAGTACTTC.

By share, this clonotype counts as medium-sized. The chain has TRBV5-6 and TRBJ2-7, with D unresolved. Germline V gene data show CDR1 as SGHDT and CDR2 as YYEEEE. V was clipped by 0 bases and J by 0 bases, with 4 bases between them. This CDR3 is built from 13 residues. In DNA, the CDR3 is TGTGCCAGCAGCTTGGCTCGCTCCTACGAGCAGTACTTC. It translates to CASSLARSYEQYF.

By sample share, this clonotype is large. CDR3: CASSMTSGNYYEQYF. As DNA, the CDR3 is TGTGCCAGTAGTATGACCAGCGGGAATTACTACGAGCAGTACTTC. V usage is TRBV19 and J usage is TRBJ2-7; 7 bases line up with TRBD2. Germline V gives CDR1 LNHDA, CDR2 SQIVND (reference sequence). Trimming took 3 bases from V and 3 from J; bases not matched to a gene: 8. This CDR3 comprises 15 residues. The full variable domain, its missing parts supplied by reference TRBV19 and TRBJ2-7, is DGGITQSPKYLFRKEGQNVTLSCEQNLNHDAMYWYRQDPGQGLRLIYYSQIVNDFQKGDIAEGYSVSREKKESFPLTVTSAQKNPTAFYLCASSMTSGNYYEQYFGPGTRLTVT.